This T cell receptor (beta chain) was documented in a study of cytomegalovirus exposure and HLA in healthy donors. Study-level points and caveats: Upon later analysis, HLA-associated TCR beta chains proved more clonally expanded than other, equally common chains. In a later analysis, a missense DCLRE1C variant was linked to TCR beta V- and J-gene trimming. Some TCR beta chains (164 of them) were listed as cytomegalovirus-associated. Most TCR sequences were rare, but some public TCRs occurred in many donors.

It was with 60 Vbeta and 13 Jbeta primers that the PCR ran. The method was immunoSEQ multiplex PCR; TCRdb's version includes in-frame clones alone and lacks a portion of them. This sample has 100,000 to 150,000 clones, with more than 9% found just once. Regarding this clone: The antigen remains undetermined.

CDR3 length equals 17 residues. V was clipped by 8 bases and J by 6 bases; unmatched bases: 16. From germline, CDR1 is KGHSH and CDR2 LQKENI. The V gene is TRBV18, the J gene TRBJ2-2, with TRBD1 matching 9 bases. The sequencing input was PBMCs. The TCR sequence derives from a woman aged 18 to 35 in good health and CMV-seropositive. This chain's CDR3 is CASAGQGSPSWPGELFF. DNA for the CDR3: TGTGCCAGCGCCGGACAGGGGTCCCCTTCGTGGCCCGGGGAGCTGTTTTTT.